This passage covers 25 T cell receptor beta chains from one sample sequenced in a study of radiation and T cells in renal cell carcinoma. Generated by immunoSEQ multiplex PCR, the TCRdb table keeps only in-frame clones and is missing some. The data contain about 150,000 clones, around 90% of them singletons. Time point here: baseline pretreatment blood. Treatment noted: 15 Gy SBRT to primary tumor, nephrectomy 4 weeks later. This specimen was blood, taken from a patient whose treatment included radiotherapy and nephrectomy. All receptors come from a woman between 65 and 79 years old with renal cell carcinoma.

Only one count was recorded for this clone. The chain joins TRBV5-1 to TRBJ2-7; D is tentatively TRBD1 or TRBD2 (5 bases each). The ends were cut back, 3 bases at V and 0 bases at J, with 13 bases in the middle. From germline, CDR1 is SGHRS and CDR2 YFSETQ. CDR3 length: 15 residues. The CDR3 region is CASSSPGRNSYEQYF. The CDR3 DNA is TGCGCCAGCAGCTCCCCGGGACGGAACTCCTACGAGCAGTACTTC.

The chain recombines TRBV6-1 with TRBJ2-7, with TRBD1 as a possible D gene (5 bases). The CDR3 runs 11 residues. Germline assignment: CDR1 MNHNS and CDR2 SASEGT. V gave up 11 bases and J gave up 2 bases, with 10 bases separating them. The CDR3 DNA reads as TGTGCCTTCCAGGGTACCTACGAGCAGTACTTC. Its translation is CAFQGTYEQYF.

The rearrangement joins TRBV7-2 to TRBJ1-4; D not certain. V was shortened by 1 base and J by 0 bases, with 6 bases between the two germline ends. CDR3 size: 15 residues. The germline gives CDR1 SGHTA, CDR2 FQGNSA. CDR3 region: CASSLVGTTNEKLFF. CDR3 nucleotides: TGTGCCAGCAGCTTAGTTGGGACAACTAATGAAAAACTGTTTTTT.

The CDR3 DNA reads TGTGCCAGCAGCAGCGTAGGTACCCCTTACGAGCAGTACTTC. Translation: CASSSVGTPYEQYF. The J gene is TRBJ2-7, the V gene TRBV21-1. TRBV21-1 has pseudogene status. The CDR3 totals 14 residues.

CDR3 protein: CASSTDRVGTEAFF. CDR3 nucleotides: TGTGCCAGTAGTACGGACAGGGTGGGCACTGAAGCTTTCTTT. The rearrangement links TRBV19 to TRBJ1-1; TRBD1 agrees at 8 bases. V lost 4 bases, J lost 4 bases, and 5 bases stayed unmatched. Germline V gene sequence: CDR1 LNHDA, CDR2 SQIVND (reference sequence). The CDR3 loop spans 14 amino acids.

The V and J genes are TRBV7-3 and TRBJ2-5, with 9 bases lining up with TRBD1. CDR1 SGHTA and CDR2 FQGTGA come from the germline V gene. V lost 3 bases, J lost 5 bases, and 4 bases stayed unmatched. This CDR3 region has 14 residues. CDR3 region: CASSLGQGMETQYF. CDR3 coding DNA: TGTGCCAGCAGCTTGGGACAGGGTATGGAGACCCAGTACTTC.

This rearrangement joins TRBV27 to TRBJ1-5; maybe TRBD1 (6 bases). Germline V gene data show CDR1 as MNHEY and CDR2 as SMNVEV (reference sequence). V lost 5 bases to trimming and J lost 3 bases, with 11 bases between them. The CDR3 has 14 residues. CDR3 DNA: TGTGCCAGCAGTCTACAGGGCAACAATCAGCCCCAGCATTTT. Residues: CASSLQGNNQPQHF.

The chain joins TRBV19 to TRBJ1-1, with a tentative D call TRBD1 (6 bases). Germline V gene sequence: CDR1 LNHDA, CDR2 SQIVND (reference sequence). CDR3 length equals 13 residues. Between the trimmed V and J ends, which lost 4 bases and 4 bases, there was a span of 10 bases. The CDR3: CASSTNRVTEAFF. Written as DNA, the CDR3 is TGTGCCAGTAGTACGAACAGGGTCACTGAAGCTTTCTTT.

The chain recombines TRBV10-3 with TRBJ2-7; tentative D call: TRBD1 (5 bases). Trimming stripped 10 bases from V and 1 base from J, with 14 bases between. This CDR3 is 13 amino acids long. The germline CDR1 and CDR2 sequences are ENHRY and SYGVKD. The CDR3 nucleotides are TGTGCCACAAGAGGCGACAGTTCCTACGAGCAGTACTTC. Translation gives CATRGDSSYEQYF.

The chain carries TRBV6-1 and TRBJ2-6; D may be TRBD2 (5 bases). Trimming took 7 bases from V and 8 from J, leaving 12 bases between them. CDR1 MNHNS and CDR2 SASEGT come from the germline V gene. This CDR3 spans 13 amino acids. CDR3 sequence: CASTERGTNVLTF. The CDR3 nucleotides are TGTGCCAGCACCGAACGAGGGACCAACGTCCTGACTTTC.

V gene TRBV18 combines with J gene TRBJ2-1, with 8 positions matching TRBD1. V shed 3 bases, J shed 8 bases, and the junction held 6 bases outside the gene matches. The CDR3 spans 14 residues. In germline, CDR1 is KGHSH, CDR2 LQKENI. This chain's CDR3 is CASSPIQGADEQFF. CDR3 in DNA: TGTGCCAGCTCACCCATCCAGGGGGCTGATGAGCAGTTCTTC. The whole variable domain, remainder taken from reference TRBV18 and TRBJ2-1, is NAGVMQNPRHLVRRRGQEARLRCSPMKGHSHVYWYRQLPEEGLKFMVYLQKENIIDESGMPKERFSAEFPKEGPSILRIQQVVRGDSAAYFCASSPIQGADEQFFGPGTRLTVL.

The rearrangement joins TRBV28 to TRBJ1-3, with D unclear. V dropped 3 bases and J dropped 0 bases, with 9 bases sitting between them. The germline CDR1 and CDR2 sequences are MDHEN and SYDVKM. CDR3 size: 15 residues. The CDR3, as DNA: TGTGCCAGCAGTTTTCGGCCACCCTCTGGAAACACCATATATTTT. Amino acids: CASSFRPPSGNTIYF.

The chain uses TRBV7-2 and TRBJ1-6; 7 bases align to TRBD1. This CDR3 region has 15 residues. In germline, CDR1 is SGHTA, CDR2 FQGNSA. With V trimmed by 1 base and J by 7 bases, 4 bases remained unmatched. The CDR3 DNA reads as TGTGCCAGCAGCTTAGAAGGCAGGGGGAATTCACCCCTCCACTTT. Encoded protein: CASSLEGRGNSPLHF.

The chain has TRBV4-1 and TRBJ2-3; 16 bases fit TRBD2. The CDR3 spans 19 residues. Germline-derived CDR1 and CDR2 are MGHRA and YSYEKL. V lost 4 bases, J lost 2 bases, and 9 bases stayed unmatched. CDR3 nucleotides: TGCGCCAGCAGCCTTTCGGGACTAGCGGGGGGGGTTTACACAGATACGCAGTATTTT. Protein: CASSLSGLAGGVYTDTQYF.

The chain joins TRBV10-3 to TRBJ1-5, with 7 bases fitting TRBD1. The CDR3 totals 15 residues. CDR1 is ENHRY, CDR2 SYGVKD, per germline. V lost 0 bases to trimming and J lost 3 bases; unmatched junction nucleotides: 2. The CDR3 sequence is CAISESGQYNQPQHF. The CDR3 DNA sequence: TGTGCCATCAGTGAGTCGGGACAGTACAATCAGCCCCAGCATTTT.

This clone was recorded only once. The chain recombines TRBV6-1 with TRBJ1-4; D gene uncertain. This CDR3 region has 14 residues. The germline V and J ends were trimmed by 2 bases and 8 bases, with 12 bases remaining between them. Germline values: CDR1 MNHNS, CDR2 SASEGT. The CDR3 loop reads CASSESPGREKLFF. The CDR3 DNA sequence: TGTGCCAGCAGTGAATCGCCGGGCAGGGAAAAACTGTTTTTT.

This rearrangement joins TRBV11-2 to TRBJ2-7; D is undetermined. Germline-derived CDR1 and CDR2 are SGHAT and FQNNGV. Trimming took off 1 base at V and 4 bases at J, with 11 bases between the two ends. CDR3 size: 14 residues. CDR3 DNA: TGTGCCAGCAGCTTAGGCTCCTTGGGGTACGAGCAGTACTTC. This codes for CASSLGSLGYEQYF.

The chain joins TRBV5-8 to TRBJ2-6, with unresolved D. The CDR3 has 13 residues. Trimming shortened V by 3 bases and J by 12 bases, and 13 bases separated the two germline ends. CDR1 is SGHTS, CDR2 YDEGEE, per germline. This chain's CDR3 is CASSSVLGGVLTF. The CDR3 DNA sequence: TGTGCCAGCAGCTCCGTCCTGGGCGGCGTCCTGACTTTC.

Here the CDR3 DNA reads TGTGCCTGGAGAAGAGCTGGAGGGACTGAAGCTTTCTTT. Translating gives CAWRRAGGTEAFF. The V and J genes are TRBV30 and TRBJ1-1; D uncertain. V dropped 3 bases and J dropped 5 bases, with 13 bases sitting between them. Germline values: CDR1 GTSNPN, CDR2 SVGIG (reference sequence). The CDR3 is 13 residues long. Combining the CDR3 with reference TRBV30 and TRBJ1-1 gives the whole variable domain SQTIHQWPATLVQPVGSPLSLECTVEGTSNPNLYWYRQAAGRGLQLLFYSVGIGQISSEVPQNLSASRPQDRQFILSSKKLLLSDSGFYLCAWRRAGGTEAFFGQGTRLTVV.

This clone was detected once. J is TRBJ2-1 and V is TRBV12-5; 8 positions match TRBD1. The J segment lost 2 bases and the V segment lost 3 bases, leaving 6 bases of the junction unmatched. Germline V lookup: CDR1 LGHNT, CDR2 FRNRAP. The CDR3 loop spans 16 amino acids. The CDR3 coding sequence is TGTGCTAGTGGTTTTGTTCCGGGACAGGCCTACAATGAGCAGTTCTTC. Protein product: CASGFVPGQAYNEQFF.

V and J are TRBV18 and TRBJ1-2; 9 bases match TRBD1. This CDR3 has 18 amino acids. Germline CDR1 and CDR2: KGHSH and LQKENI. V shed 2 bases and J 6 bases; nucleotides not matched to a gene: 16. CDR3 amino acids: CASSPKRTGDILNDGYTF. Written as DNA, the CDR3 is TGTGCCAGCTCACCAAAAAGGACAGGGGACATCCTAAACGATGGCTACACCTTC.

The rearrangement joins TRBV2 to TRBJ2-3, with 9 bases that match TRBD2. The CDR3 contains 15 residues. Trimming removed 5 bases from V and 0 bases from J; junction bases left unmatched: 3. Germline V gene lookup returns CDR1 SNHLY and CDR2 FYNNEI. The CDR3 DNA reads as TGTGCCAGCAGTCCTAGCGGGGCGAGCACAGATACGCAGTATTTT. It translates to CASSPSGASTDTQYF.

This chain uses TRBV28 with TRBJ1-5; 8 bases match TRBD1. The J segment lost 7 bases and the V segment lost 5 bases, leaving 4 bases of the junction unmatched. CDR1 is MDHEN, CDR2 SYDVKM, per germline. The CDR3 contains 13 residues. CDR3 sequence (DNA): TGTGCCAGCAGTCCGGCAGGGGGCCAGCCCCAGCATTTT. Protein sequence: CASSPAGGQPQHF.

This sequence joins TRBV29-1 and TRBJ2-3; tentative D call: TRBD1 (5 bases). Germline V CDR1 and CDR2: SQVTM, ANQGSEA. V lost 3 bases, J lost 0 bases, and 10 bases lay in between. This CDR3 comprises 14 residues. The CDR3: CSVDRTPSTDTQYF. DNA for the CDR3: TGCAGCGTTGACCGGACACCTAGCACAGATACGCAGTATTTT.

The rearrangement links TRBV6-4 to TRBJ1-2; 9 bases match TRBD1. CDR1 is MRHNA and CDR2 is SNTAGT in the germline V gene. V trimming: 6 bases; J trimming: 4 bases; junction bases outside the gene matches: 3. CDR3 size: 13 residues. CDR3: CASRKDRGYGYTF. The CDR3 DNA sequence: TGTGCCAGCAGGAAGGACAGGGGCTATGGCTACACCTTC.